The 20 T cell receptor beta chains below all came from one sample that was sequenced in a study of beta chain features in type 1 diabetes. The authors reverse transcribed all of the isolated RNA, so sequencing captured expressed TCRB transcripts. Sequencing used immunoSEQ multiplex PCR; TCRdb keeps in-frame clones, though not all of them. The sample has 400,000 to 550,000 clones, about 10% seen once; the top ten hold around 0.05%. The sample was naive CD4+ T cells from blood. The receptors stem from a woman younger than 35 in good health.

The chain uses TRBV18 and TRBJ1-2, with a tentative D call TRBD1 (6 bases). The V gene lost 2 bases and the J gene lost 8 bases, with 18 bases spanning the gap. The CDR3 consists of 15 residues. CDR1 is KGHSH, CDR2 LQKENI, per germline. CDR3 amino acids: CASSPVRNRELGYTF. CDR3 in DNA: TGTGCCAGCTCACCAGTTCGGAACAGGGAGCTCGGCTACACCTTC.

This chain uses TRBV9 with TRBJ1-1; D not resolved. V was clipped by 0 bases and J by 5 bases, with 8 bases between them. The CDR3 length is 13 residues. Germline V gives CDR1 SGDLS, CDR2 YYNGEE. The CDR3 here is CASSVATGTEAFF. The CDR3 DNA reads as TGTGCCAGCAGCGTAGCTACTGGGACTGAAGCTTTCTTT.

This chain uses TRBV18 with TRBJ1-2; the D is unclear. The CDR3 has 13 amino acids. The germline V gene has CDR1 KGHSH and CDR2 LQKENI. The V end was cut by 1 base, the J end by 6 bases, with 9 bases between. Here the CDR3 reads CASSPLDGDGYTF. The CDR3 DNA follows: TGTGCCAGCTCACCACTGGACGGTGATGGCTACACCTTC.

This clone has a handful of counts. The chain carries TRBV12-5 and TRBJ2-7, with D unresolved. Germline assignment: CDR1 LGHNT and CDR2 FRNRAP. The CDR3 has 10 residues. CDR3 sequence reads: CASPPNEQYV. In nucleotides, the CDR3 is TGTGCCAGTCCACCAAACGAGCAGTACGTC.

In its sample, this clone was seen a few times. The J gene is TRBJ1-1, the V gene TRBV5-4, with no clear D. In germline, CDR1 is SGHNT, CDR2 YYREEE (reference sequence). This CDR3 spans 15 amino acids. Trimming shortened V by 4 bases and J by 1 base, and 14 bases separated the two germline ends. CDR3 in amino acids: CASSPTFMGNTEAFF. The CDR3 region has the DNA TGTGCCAGCAGCCCGACATTTATGGGGAACACTGAAGCTTTCTTT.

The table lists this clone with a few counts. This chain links TRBV2 with TRBJ1-6, with unresolved D. The length of the CDR3 is 15 residues. Germline V gene sequence: CDR1 SNHLY, CDR2 FYNNEI. V lost 3 bases, J lost 8 bases, and 14 bases lay in between. DNA for the CDR3: TGTGCCAGCAGTGAGGATCCAAGGGTGCATTCACCCCTCCACTTT. Translated, it gives CASSEDPRVHSPLHF.

V usage is TRBV5-1 and J usage is TRBJ2-7; D is perhaps TRBD2 (6 bases). The CDR3 totals 14 residues. Germline CDR1 reads SGHRS; CDR2 reads YFSETQ. V lost 0 bases and J 4 bases, leaving 11 bases between the germline ends. The CDR3 loop reads CASSLAWDSYEQYV. CDR3 DNA sequence: TGCGCCAGCAGCTTGGCCTGGGACTCATACGAGCAGTACGTC.

V gene TRBV6-1 combines with J gene TRBJ2-1; tentative D call: TRBD1 (5 bases). The ends were cut back, 5 bases at V and 10 bases at J, with 12 bases in the middle. The CDR3 is made up of 12 amino acids. Germline V lookup: CDR1 MNHNS, CDR2 SASEGT. CDR3 DNA sequence: TGTGCCAGCAGTTTCAGGGTAAAAGAGCAGTTCTTC. Amino acids: CASSFRVKEQFF.

The chain employs TRBV23-1 and TRBJ1-2; TRBD1 aligns across 11 bases. TRBV23-1 is an ORF; its function is uncertain. Germline trimming cut 10 bases from V and 8 bases from J; bases unmatched to any gene: 21. The CDR3 extends over 17 amino acids. The CDR3 sequence is CATTPSGVGQGAAGYTF. As DNA, the CDR3 is TGCGCCACCACCCCCTCAGGTGTCGGACAGGGGGCCGCGGGCTACACCTTC.

The J gene is TRBJ1-1, the V gene TRBV30; D is unclear. Germline V lookup: CDR1 GTSNPN, CDR2 SVGIG (reference sequence). V lost 2 bases, J lost 3 bases, and 10 bases lay in between. The CDR3 is 13 amino acids. CDR3 sequence: CAWSWTGDTEAFF. The CDR3 nucleotides are TGTGCCTGGAGTTGGACTGGGGACACTGAAGCTTTCTTT.

The chain recombines TRBV14 with TRBJ2-1; no firm D call. The V end was cut by 1 base, the J end by 0 bases, with 13 bases between. The length of the CDR3 is 17 residues. CDR1 is SGHDN, CDR2 FVKESK, per germline. This CDR3 reads CASSQGGFWSSYNEQFF. For the CDR3, the DNA is TGTGCCAGCAGCCAAGGAGGATTCTGGAGCTCCTACAATGAGCAGTTCTTC.

About this clone itself: This CDR3 is also generated by other DNA sequences in the sample. The gene calls are TRBV29-1 and TRBJ1-2; TRBD1 might be the D (6 bases). V lost 3 bases to trimming and J lost 2 bases, with 10 bases between them. Germline loops: CDR1 SQVTM, CDR2 ANQGSEA. CDR3 length: 13 amino acids. The CDR3 spells CSVDGQGNYGYTF. CDR3 in DNA: TGCAGCGTTGACGGCCAGGGGAACTATGGCTACACCTTC. The full variable domain, its missing parts supplied by reference TRBV29-1 and TRBJ1-2, is SAVISQKPSRDICQRGTSLTIQCQVDSQVTMMFWYRQQPGQSLTLIATANQGSEATYESGFVIDKFPISRPNLTFSTLTVSNMSPEDSSIYLCSVDGQGNYGYTFGSGTRLTVV.

V is TRBV29-1 and J is TRBJ1-1, with 8 bases that match TRBD1. Per the germline V gene, CDR1 is SQVTM and CDR2 is ANQGSEA. The CDR3 runs to 12 residues. With V trimmed by 6 bases and J by 6 bases, 6 bases remained unmatched. The CDR3 DNA follows: TGCAGCGTGTACAGGGGGTCGGCTGAAGCTTTCTTT. This encodes CSVYRGSAEAFF. The whole variable domain, remainder taken from reference TRBV29-1 and TRBJ1-1, is SAVISQKPSRDICQRGTSLTIQCQVDSQVTMMFWYRQQPGQSLTLIATANQGSEATYESGFVIDKFPISRPNLTFSTLTVSNMSPEDSSIYLCSVYRGSAEAFFGQGTRLTVV.

In its sample, this clone was seen a few times. This chain connects TRBV7-3 to TRBJ2-1; tentatively, D is TRBD1 (6 bases). The CDR3 runs to 13 residues. Germline loops: CDR1 SGHTA, CDR2 FQGTGA. Trimming cost V 1 base and J 10 bases, with 11 bases left between them. This chain's CDR3 is CASSLKTGWEQFF. CDR3 coding DNA: TGTGCCAGCAGCTTAAAGACAGGCTGGGAGCAGTTCTTC.

The rearrangement links TRBV6-6 to TRBJ1-3; weak D call: TRBD1 (5 bases). Germline CDR1 reads MNHNY; CDR2 reads SVGAGI (reference sequence). Trimming cost V 8 bases and J 4 bases, with 15 bases left between them. This CDR3 has 14 residues. CDR3 region: CASHTRASGNTIYF. In DNA form, the CDR3 reads TGTGCCAGCCACACCAGGGCTTCCGGAAACACCATATATTTT.

The chain recombines TRBV5-6 with TRBJ2-5, with D tentatively TRBD2 (6 bases). Trimming pared 2 bases from V and 5 bases from J, leaving 13 bases between. Germline CDR1 is SGHDT and CDR2 is YYEEEE. The CDR3 spans 14 residues. The CDR3 spells CASSFFSGGETQYF. The CDR3 DNA is TGTGCCAGCAGCTTTTTTAGCGGAGGGGAGACCCAGTACTTC.

The table lists this clone with a few counts. The chain is built from TRBV29-1 and TRBJ2-1, with 9 positions matching TRBD1. This CDR3 is built from 14 residues. Germline CDR1 reads SQVTM; CDR2 reads ANQGSEA. V shed 4 bases, J shed 3 bases, and the junction held 4 bases outside the gene matches. CDR3 protein: CSVVGDRVYNEQFF. CDR3 coding DNA: TGCAGCGTTGTAGGGGACAGGGTCTACAATGAGCAGTTCTTC.

The rearrangement joins TRBV2 to TRBJ2-1, with D tentatively TRBD1 (5 bases). V was pared by 0 bases and J by 2 bases, with 20 bases between. The CDR3 is 19 amino acids. CDR1 SNHLY and CDR2 FYNNEI come from the germline V gene. CDR3 sequence reads: CASSEALLGSGSPYNEQFF. In DNA, the CDR3 is TGTGCCAGCAGTGAAGCGCTTCTTGGTTCAGGGTCCCCCTACAATGAGCAGTTCTTC.

This rearrangement joins TRBV29-1 to TRBJ2-7; TRBD1 agrees at 8 bases. The CDR3 consists of 15 residues. Germline CDR1 SQVTM, CDR2 ANQGSEA. The V segment lost 5 bases and the J segment 6 bases; nucleotides outside the gene matches: 15. The CDR3 region has the DNA TGCAGCGTTCGCGGACAGGGCCGGAGATTAGGCGAGCAGTACGTC. It specifies CSVRGQGRRLGEQYV.

This clone was found a few times. This chain connects TRBV4-3 to TRBJ2-1, with unresolved D. CDR3 size: 15 residues. The ends were cut back, 0 bases at V and 0 bases at J, with 6 bases in the middle. Germline loops: CDR1 LGHNA, CDR2 YSLEER. The CDR3 is CASSQDLSSYNEQFF. CDR3 bases: TGCGCCAGCAGCCAAGATCTGAGCTCCTACAATGAGCAGTTCTTC.